This T cell receptor (beta chain) was found in a study of cytomegalovirus exposure and HLA in healthy donors. Whole-study results and caveats: Generally TCR sequences proved uncommon, though certain public TCRs appeared in numerous donors. Several top significant clusters appeared, in a later analysis, to be linked to common viral pathogens.

In regard to this clone: Its antigen is as yet unknown.

Vbeta (60) and Jbeta (13) primers were used in the PCR. Measured with immunoSEQ multiplex PCR; TCRdb has only the in-frame clones, and not every one. The data hold approximately 150,000 clones, with roughly four fifths observed a single time. The CDR3 length is 14 residues. J gave up 6 bases and V 4 bases, and 6 bases lay outside the gene matches. Germline V lookup: CDR1 SGHVS, CDR2 FNYEAQ. There were likely unrecorded immune exposures, though donors were nominally healthy when sampled. Sequenced sample: PBMCs. This TCR was sampled from a girl aged 10 to 17 in good health and CMV-seropositive. The rearrangement uses TRBV7-6 and TRBJ1-2, with TRBD1 matching over 9 bases. The CDR3: CASSSGTGRDGYTF. The CDR3 DNA reads TGTGCCAGCAGCTCCGGGACAGGGAGGGATGGCTACACCTTC.